These 14 T cell receptor beta chains were sequenced from one sample in a study of blood T cell repertoires in COVID-19. Sequencing used immunoSEQ multiplex PCR; TCRdb keeps in-frame clones, though not all of them. The profile shows some 170,000 clones, 85% to 95% of them singletons. The material sequenced was peripheral blood. Receptors were obtained from a woman aged 60 to 75 with COVID-19, enrolled during active disease.

The J gene is TRBJ1-1, the V gene TRBV27; 11 nucleotides line up with TRBD1. V lost 3 bases, J lost 3 bases, and 3 bases stayed unmatched. Per the germline V gene, CDR1 is MNHEY and CDR2 is SMNVEV (reference sequence). There are 15 residues in the CDR3. CDR3 sequence reads: CASSFGTGGYTEAFF. The CDR3 DNA is TGTGCCAGCAGTTTTGGGACAGGGGGATACACTGAAGCTTTCTTT.

The chain links TRBV5-1 to TRBJ2-2, with TRBD1 matching over 7 bases. The germline CDR1 and CDR2 sequences are SGHRS and YFSETQ. The V and J ends lost 2 bases and 4 bases, in that order; junction bases with no gene match: 5. This CDR3 has 15 amino acids. The CDR3 here is CASSFWDRVTGELFF. CDR3 in DNA: TGCGCCAGCAGCTTTTGGGACAGAGTCACCGGGGAGCTGTTTTTT.

The chain has TRBV6-6 and TRBJ1-2; D call uncertain. The germline gives CDR1 MNHNY, CDR2 SVGAGI (reference sequence). The V end was cut by 2 bases, the J end by 4 bases, with 8 bases between. The CDR3 spans 13 residues. The CDR3: CASSYGSGYGYTF. Here the CDR3 DNA reads TGTGCCAGCAGTTACGGTAGTGGCTATGGCTACACCTTC.

This rearrangement joins TRBV13 to TRBJ2-5, with 7 positions matching TRBD2. The length of the CDR3 is 13 residues. The germline CDR1 and CDR2 sequences are PRHDT and FYEKMQ (reference sequence). V trimming: 6 bases; J trimming: 5 bases; junction bases outside the gene matches: 6. The CDR3 DNA reads as TGTGCCAGCAGAGAAAGCGGGGATGAGACCCAGTACTTC. Encoded protein: CASRESGDETQYF. Supplemented by reference TRBV13 and TRBJ2-5, the full variable domain reads AAGVIQSPRHLIKEKRETATLKCYPIPRHDTVYWYQQGPGQDPQFLISFYEKMQSDKGSIPDRFSAQQFSDYHSELNMSSLELGDSALYFCASRESGDETQYFGPGTRLLVL.

The chain has TRBV20-1 and TRBJ1-2, with D uncertain. V shed 3 bases and J shed 0 bases, with 5 bases lying between them. Germline CDR1 DFQATT, CDR2 SNEGSKA (reference sequence). The CDR3 is 12 residues long. DNA for the CDR3: TGCAGTGCTAGTATATCTAACTATGGCTACACCTTC. It yields the protein CSASISNYGYTF.

The count of this clone is one. The rearrangement links TRBV11-3 to TRBJ2-3; 12 bases are shared with TRBD1. This CDR3 spans 15 amino acids. The V segment lost 5 bases and the J segment 4 bases; nucleotides outside the gene matches: 4. Germline CDR1 is SGHNT and CDR2 is YENEEA. Here the CDR3 DNA reads TGTGCCAGCAGCCCAGGGACAGGGGGCCCAGATACGCAGTATTTT. This sequence encodes CASSPGTGGPDTQYF.

J is TRBJ1-2 and V is TRBV5-5; possibly TRBD1 for D (5 bases). Germline assignment: CDR1 SGHKS and CDR2 YYEKEE (reference sequence). There are 14 residues in the CDR3. Trimming stripped 4 bases from V and 1 base from J, with 11 bases between. The DNA for the CDR3 is TGTGCCAGCAGCCTGGACACGATTAACTATGGCTACACCTTC. Translating gives CASSLDTINYGYTF. Filled out from reference TRBV5-5 and TRBJ1-2, the complete variable domain reads DAGVTQSPTHLIKTRGQQVTLRCSPISGHKSVSWYQQVLGQGPQFIFQYYEKEERGRGNFPDRFSARQFPNYSSELNVNALLLGDSALYLCASSLDTINYGYTFGSGTRLTVV.

The CDR3 region is CSGTGLNTEAFF. The CDR3 DNA reads as TGCAGCGGAACAGGGTTGAACACTGAAGCTTTCTTT. This chain uses TRBV29-1 with TRBJ1-1; TRBD1 is a possible D gene (6 bases). The germline V and J ends were trimmed by 7 bases and 0 bases, with 9 bases remaining between them. Germline CDR1 and CDR2: SQVTM and ANQGSEA. CDR3 length: 12 amino acids.

This chain uses TRBV9 with TRBJ1-3; unclear D gene. The germline V gene has CDR1 SGDLS and CDR2 YYNGEE. CDR3 length: 14 amino acids. V was cut by 2 bases and J by 0 bases, with 6 bases left in between. In DNA form, the CDR3 reads TGTGCCAGCAGCGTCGGAGACTCTGGAAACACCATATATTTT. Encoded protein: CASSVGDSGNTIYF.

This clone was detected once. CDR3 DNA sequence: TGCGCCAGCAGCCCATGGTCGGGGCAGGGGGGAAGCTATGGCTACACCTTC. This codes for CASSPWSGQGGSYGYTF. The chain links TRBV5-1 to TRBJ1-2, with TRBD1 identical over 7 bases. The CDR3 consists of 17 residues. V trimming: 4 bases; J trimming: 4 bases; junction bases outside the gene matches: 16. CDR1 SGHRS and CDR2 YFSETQ come from the germline V gene.

This clone appeared a single time. An end of the junction differs from the germline gene, which may be a read error. The chain links TRBV7-2 to TRBJ1-1; D remains ambiguous. Germline V gene data show CDR1 as SGHTA and CDR2 as FQGNSA. The CDR3 spans 14 residues. The chain's CDR3 is CANSLARVGTEAFF. CDR3 nucleotides: TGTGCCAACAGCTTAGCGCGGGTGGGCACTGAAGCTTTCTTT.

J is TRBJ1-5 and V is TRBV4-1; D ambiguous. Trimming cost V 3 bases and J 0 bases, with 18 bases left between them. Germline CDR1 is MGHRA and CDR2 is YSYEKL. The CDR3 has 18 amino acids. For the CDR3, the DNA is TGCGCCAGCAGCCAGCGGTCTTTCACCCTTAATAGCAATCAGCCCCAGCATTTT. It is translated as CASSQRSFTLNSNQPQHF.

The count of this clone is one. The CDR3 protein is CASSPRTGGRYTGELFF. CDR3 nucleotide sequence: TGTGCCAGCTCACCAAGGACAGGGGGCCGCTACACCGGGGAGCTGTTTTTT. V gene TRBV18 combines with J gene TRBJ2-2; 11 positions agree with TRBD1. Trimming removed 2 bases from V and 3 bases from J; junction bases left unmatched: 5. Germline V gene sequence: CDR1 KGHSH, CDR2 LQKENI. The CDR3 is 17 residues long.

The V and J genes are TRBV7-8 and TRBJ1-1; D remains unclear. Germline V CDR1 and CDR2: SGHVS, FQNEAQ. The CDR3 totals 13 residues. The V end was cut by 2 bases, the J end by 1 base, with 5 bases between. The CDR3 DNA reads TGTGCCAGCAGCTTACGAGGGAACACTGAAGCTTTCTTT. Protein: CASSLRGNTEAFF. The full variable domain, with the rest looked up from reference TRBV7-8 and TRBJ1-1, is GAGVSQSPRYKVAKRGQDVALRCDPISGHVSLFWYQQALGQGPEFLTYFQNEAQLDKSGLPSDRFFAERPEGSVSTLKIQRTQQEDSAVYLCASSLRGNTEAFFGQGTRLTVV.